Listed below are T cell receptor beta chains from one sample, sequenced in a study of cytotoxic CD8 clonotypes in ibrutinib-treated CLL. The table came from immunoSEQ multiplex PCR; TCRdb's copy has only in-frame clones and leaves some out. The sample comprises around 250,000 clones, 70% of which are singletons, and 15% to 19% rests with the top ten. The sequencing here drew on PBMCs, taken after 24 months of ibrutinib treatment. These receptors all come from a human donor with chronic lymphocytic leukemia. CDR3s include the opening cysteine and the closing phenylalanine or tryptophan. The D gene is left open where the match is weak. Where a row states a size, it is once, few, many or the class of an expanded clone; other rows omit it.

cdr3_length	v_call	j_call	clone_size	d_call	cdr3_aa	cdr3_nt
14	TRBV5-1	TRBJ2-7	NA	NA	CASSLPGPTDEQYF	TGCGCCAGCAGCCTACCGGGACCCACGGACGAGCAGTACTTC
14	TRBV6-4	TRBJ2-3	NA	TRBD2	CASSYSGITDTQYF	TGTGCCAGCAGTTATAGCGGGATCACAGATACGCAGTATTTT
17	TRBV28	TRBJ2-3	NA	TRBD1	CASSTPALGQGIDTQYF	TGTGCCAGCAGTACTCCTGCCCTGGGACAGGGTATAGATACGCAGTATTTT
14	TRBV5-4	TRBJ2-7	few	TRBD1	CASSFRDRAYEQYF	TGTGCCAGCAGCTTCCGGGACAGGGCCTACGAGCAGTACTTC
16	TRBV4-3	TRBJ2-7	NA	TRBD1	CASSQDAQGASYEQYF	TGCGCCAGCAGCCAAGATGCACAGGGGGCTTCCTACGAGCAGTACTTC
16	TRBV7-3	TRBJ2-2	NA	TRBD2	CASSSSSGVNTGELFF	TGTGCCAGCAGCTCCTCTAGCGGAGTAAACACCGGGGAGCTGTTTTTT
14	TRBV19	TRBJ1-2	NA	NA	CASSRQQANYGYTF	TGTGCCAGTAGTCGCCAGCAAGCTAACTATGGCTACACCTTC
13	TRBV10-3	TRBJ1-5	NA	NA	CAIKQGENQPQHF	TGTGCCATCAAACAGGGCGAGAATCAGCCCCAGCATTTT
12	TRBV6-5	TRBJ2-7	few	NA	CASTRGTGEQYF	TGTGCCAGCACCAGGGGGACTGGGGAGCAGTACTTC
15	TRBV19	TRBJ2-4	once	NA	CASRAVQMAKNIQYF	TGTGCCAGTAGAGCGGTGCAGATGGCCAAAAACATTCAGTACTTC
16	TRBV4-3	TRBJ2-6	NA	TRBD2	CASSPSGEAGANVLTF	TGCGCCAGCAGTCCGAGCGGGGAAGCTGGGGCCAACGTCCTGACTTTC
17	TRBV28	TRBJ1-4	NA	NA	CASSTIGTPATNEKLFF	TGTGCCAGCAGTACTATAGGGACACCGGCAACTAATGAAAAACTGTTTTTT
12	TRBV29-1	TRBJ2-2	NA	NA	CSATSNTGELFF	TGCAGCGCGACTAGTAACACCGGGGAGCTGTTTTTT
14	TRBV10-1	TRBJ1-1	NA	NA	CASSVSGMNTEAFF	TGCGCCAGCAGTGTCTCCGGAATGAACACTGAAGCTTTCTTT
16	TRBV7-3	TRBJ2-7	NA	TRBD2	CASSLDACLAVWEQYF	TGTGCCAGCAGCTTAGACGCTTGTCTAGCGGTTTGGGAGCAGTACTTC
14	TRBV28	TRBJ2-1	once	TRBD1	CASRPGQGTNEQFF	TGTGCCAGCAGACCGGGACAGGGGACCAATGAGCAGTTCTTC
14	TRBV6-5	TRBJ2-7	NA	TRBD1	CASSYSGTEYEQYF	TGTGCCAGCAGTTACTCGGGGACAGAATACGAGCAGTACTTC
15	TRBV27	TRBJ2-7	NA	NA	CASRPSPGSPVEQYF	TGTGCCAGCAGGCCAAGCCCCGGGAGCCCTGTGGAGCAGTACTTC
15	TRBV7-9	TRBJ1-2	NA	NA	CASSLTDRPNYGYTF	TGTGCCAGCAGCTTAACCGACAGGCCTAACTATGGCTACACCTTC
15	TRBV27	TRBJ2-7	NA	NA	CASSNPSVGIREQYF	TGTGCCAGCTCAAACCCCAGCGTGGGCATCCGCGAGCAGTACTTC
14	TRBV10-1	TRBJ2-7	NA	TRBD1	CASRTGTDDYEQYF	TGCGCCAGCAGGACAGGGACGGATGACTACGAGCAGTACTTC
14	TRBV7-9	TRBJ1-5	NA	NA	CASSLSGDGQPQHF	TGTGCCAGCAGCTTATCGGGGGATGGTCAGCCCCAGCATTTT
15	TRBV29-1	TRBJ2-5	NA	NA	CSVEVHRTPQETQYF	TGCAGCGTTGAAGTTCATCGGACACCGCAAGAGACCCAGTACTTC
15	TRBV27	TRBJ1-2	NA	NA	CASSLSIWGGDGYTF	TGTGCCAGCAGTTTATCGATCTGGGGAGGGGATGGCTACACCTTC
14	TRBV27	TRBJ2-7	NA	NA	CASSYGGKTYEQYF	TGTGCCAGCAGTTACGGAGGCAAAACCTACGAGCAGTACTTC
13	TRBV13	TRBJ1-6	NA	NA	CASRRAMNSPLHF	TGTGCCAGCAGGAGGGCGATGAATTCACCCCTCCACTTT
18	TRBV5-4	TRBJ1-5	NA	NA	CASSLASSPSPSNQPQHF	TGTGCCAGCAGCTTGGCCTCCAGCCCCTCACCGAGCAATCAGCCCCAGCATTTT
14	TRBV9	TRBJ2-1	NA	NA	CASSARQSYNEQFF	TGTGCCAGCAGCGCCCGACAGAGCTACAATGAGCAGTTCTTC